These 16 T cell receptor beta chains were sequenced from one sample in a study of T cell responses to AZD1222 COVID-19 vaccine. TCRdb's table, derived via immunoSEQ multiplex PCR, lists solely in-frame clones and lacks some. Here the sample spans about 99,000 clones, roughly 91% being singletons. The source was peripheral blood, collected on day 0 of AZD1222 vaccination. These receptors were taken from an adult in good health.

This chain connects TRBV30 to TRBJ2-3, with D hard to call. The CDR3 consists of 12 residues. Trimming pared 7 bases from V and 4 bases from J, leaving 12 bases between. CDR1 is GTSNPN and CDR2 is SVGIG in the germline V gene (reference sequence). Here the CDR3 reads CAFSPGADTQYF. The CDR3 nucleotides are TGTGCCTTTTCCCCGGGTGCAGATACGCAGTATTTT. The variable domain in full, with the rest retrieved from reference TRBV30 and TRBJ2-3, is SQTIHQWPATLVQPVGSPLSLECTVEGTSNPNLYWYRQAAGRGLQLLFYSVGIGQISSEVPQNLSASRPQDRQFILSSKKLLLSDSGFYLCAFSPGADTQYFGPGTRLTVL.

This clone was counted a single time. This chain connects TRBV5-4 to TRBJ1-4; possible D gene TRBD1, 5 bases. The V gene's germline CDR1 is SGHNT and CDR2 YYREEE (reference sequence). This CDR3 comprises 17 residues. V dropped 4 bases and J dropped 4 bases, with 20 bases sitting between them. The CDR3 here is CASSPNHLRRGNEKLFF. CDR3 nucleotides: TGTGCCAGCAGCCCGAACCATCTCCGTAGGGGTAATGAAAAACTGTTTTTT.

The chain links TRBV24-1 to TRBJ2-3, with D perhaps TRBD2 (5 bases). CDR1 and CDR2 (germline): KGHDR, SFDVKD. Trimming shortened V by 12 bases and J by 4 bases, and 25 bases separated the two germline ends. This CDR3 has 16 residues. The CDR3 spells CAAAPGSAEWADTQYF. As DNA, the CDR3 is TGTGCCGCCGCGCCGGGAAGCGCGGAATGGGCAGATACGCAGTATTTT.

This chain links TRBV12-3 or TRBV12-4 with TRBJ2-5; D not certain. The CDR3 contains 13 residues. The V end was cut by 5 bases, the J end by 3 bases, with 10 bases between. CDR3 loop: CASSRSTEETQYF. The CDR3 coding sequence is TGTGCCAGCAGTCGCTCCACAGAAGAGACCCAGTACTTC.

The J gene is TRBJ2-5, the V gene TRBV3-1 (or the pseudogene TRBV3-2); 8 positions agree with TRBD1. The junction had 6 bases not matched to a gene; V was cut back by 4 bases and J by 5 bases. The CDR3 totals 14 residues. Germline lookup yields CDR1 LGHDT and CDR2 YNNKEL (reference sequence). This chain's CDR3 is CASSRPRQGETQYF. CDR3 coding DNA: TGTGCCAGCAGCCGACCCCGACAGGGGGAGACCCAGTACTTC.

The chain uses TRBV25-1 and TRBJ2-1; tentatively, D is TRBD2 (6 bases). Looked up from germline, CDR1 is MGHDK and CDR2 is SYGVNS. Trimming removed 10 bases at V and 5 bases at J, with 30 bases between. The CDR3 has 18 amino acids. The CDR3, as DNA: TGTGCCACCAAAACCCCCCCCCGGGAGTGGTTTCTGAACAATGAGCAGTTCTTC. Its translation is CATKTPPREWFLNNEQFF.

CDR3 nucleotide sequence: TGCGCCAGCAGCCAGGCAGCAGGGAGCGGTAGGAATGAGCAGTTCTTC. The encoded protein is CASSQAAGSGRNEQFF. The gene calls are TRBV4-3 and TRBJ2-1; either TRBD1 or TRBD2 may fit D (5 bases each). V shed 3 bases and J shed 7 bases, with 19 bases lying between them. CDR1 and CDR2 from the germline V gene are LGHNA and YSLEER. The CDR3 is 16 amino acids.

For the CDR3, the DNA is TGTGCCAGCAGTCCCCCGTTAGGGGGGATGTACGAGCAGTACTTC. Protein sequence: CASSPPLGGMYEQYF. The V and J genes are TRBV28 and TRBJ2-7; perhaps D is TRBD1 or TRBD2 (6 bases each). The CDR3 spans 15 residues. The V and J ends lost 5 bases and 4 bases respectively, with 18 bases between them. Germline V gene data show CDR1 as MDHEN and CDR2 as SYDVKM. The whole variable domain, filled in from reference TRBV28 and TRBJ2-7, reads DVKVTQSSRYLVKRTGEKVFLECVQDMDHENMFWYRQDPGLGLRLIYFSYDVKMKEKGDIPEGYSVSREKKERFSLILESASTNQTSMYLCASSPPLGGMYEQYFGPGTRLTVT.

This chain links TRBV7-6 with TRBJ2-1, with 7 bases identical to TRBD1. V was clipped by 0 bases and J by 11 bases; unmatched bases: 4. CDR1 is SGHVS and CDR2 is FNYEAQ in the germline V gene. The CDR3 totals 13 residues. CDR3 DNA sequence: TGTGCCAGCAGCTTAGCGTCGGGACAGAAGCAGTTCTTC. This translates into CASSLASGQKQFF. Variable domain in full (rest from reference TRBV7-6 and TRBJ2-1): GAGVSQSPRYKVTKRGQDVALRCDPISGHVSLYWYRQALGQGPEFLTYFNYEAQQDKSGLPNDRFSAERPEGSISTLTIQRTEQRDSAMYRCASSLASGQKQFFGPGTRLTVL.

The CDR3: CASILLGNRETEAFF. The CDR3 DNA sequence: TGTGCCAGCATCCTTTTGGGTAACAGGGAAACTGAAGCTTTCTTT. This chain connects TRBV11-1 to TRBJ1-1; D is perhaps TRBD1 (6 bases). The length of the CDR3 is 15 residues. Germline V lookup: CDR1 SGHAT, CDR2 FQDESV (reference sequence). V lost 7 bases and J 5 bases, leaving 20 bases between the germline ends.

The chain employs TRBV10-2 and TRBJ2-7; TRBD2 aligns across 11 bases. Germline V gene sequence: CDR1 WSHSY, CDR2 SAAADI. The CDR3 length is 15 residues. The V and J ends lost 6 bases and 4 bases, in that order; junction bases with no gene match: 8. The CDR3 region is CASRGALAGVYEQYF. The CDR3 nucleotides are TGCGCCAGCAGGGGGGCACTAGCGGGAGTGTACGAGCAGTACTTC.

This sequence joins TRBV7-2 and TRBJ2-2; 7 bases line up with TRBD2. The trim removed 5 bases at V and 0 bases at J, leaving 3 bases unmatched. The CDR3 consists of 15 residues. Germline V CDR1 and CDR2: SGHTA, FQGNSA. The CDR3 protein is CASSRGVSNTGELFF. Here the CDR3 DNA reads TGTGCCAGCAGCCGGGGGGTTTCGAACACCGGGGAGCTGTTTTTT.

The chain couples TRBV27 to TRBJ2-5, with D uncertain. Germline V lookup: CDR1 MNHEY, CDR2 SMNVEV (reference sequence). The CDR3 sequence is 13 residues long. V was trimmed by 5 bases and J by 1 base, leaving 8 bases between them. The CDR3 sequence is CASSGWGQETQYF. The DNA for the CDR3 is TGTGCCAGCAGTGGGTGGGGCCAAGAGACCCAGTACTTC.

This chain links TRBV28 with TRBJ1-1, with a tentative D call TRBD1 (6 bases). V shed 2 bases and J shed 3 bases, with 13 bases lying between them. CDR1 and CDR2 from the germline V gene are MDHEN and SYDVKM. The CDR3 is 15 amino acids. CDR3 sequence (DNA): TGTGCCAGCAGTTTAGGCAGGGGAGGATACACTGAAGCTTTCTTT. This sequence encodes CASSLGRGGYTEAFF.

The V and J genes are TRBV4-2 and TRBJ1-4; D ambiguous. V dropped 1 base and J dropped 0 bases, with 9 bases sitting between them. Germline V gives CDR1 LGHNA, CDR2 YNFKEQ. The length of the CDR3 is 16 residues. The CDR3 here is CASSQAAYATNEKLFF. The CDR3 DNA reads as TGTGCCAGCAGCCAAGCAGCTTATGCAACTAATGAAAAACTGTTTTTT.

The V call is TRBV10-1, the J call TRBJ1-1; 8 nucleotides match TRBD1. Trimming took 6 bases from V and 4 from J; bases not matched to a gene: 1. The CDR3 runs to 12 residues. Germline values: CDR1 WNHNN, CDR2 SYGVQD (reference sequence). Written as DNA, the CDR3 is TGCGCCAGCAGAGGACAGGGCACTGAAGCTTTCTTT. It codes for CASRGQGTEAFF.